The TCR beta chain under discussion was sequenced for a study of T cells in women clearing cervical HPV infection. Study as a whole: Controls gave blood once infection was undetectable; cases at lesion identification. Cases' blood sampling followed lesion detection by median about 21 weeks (90 to 200). Study-wide results and limits: T-cell numbers per sample were unknown and may explain richness differences.

Comments on this clone: Its antigen remains unknown. With the read ending 3 residues before the CDR3 end, the germline J gene is used to fill in that end.

This table comes from immunoSEQ multiplex PCR, and its TCRdb copy is limited to in-frame clones, with some not included. Recorded here are tens of thousands of clones; the top ten clones represent 6% to 8.5%. The CDR3 covers 14 residues. V lost 3 bases and J 2 bases, leaving 10 bases between the germline ends. Each participant carried one incident cervical HPV16 infection only. Sequencing used blood buffy coat. V and J are TRBV12-3 or TRBV12-4 and TRBJ1-1; D is undetermined. The receptor was derived from a woman between 18 and 70 years old with a cervical HPV16 infection that either progressed to CIN3+ or cleared (not recorded which). The CDR3 sequence: CASSFGHSNTEAFF. CDR3 bases read: TGTGCCAGCAGTTTTGGTCACTCAAACACTGAA.